This entry lists 16 T cell receptor beta chains sequenced from one sample in a study of cytotoxic CD8 clonotypes in ibrutinib-treated CLL. Here immunoSEQ multiplex PCR was the method, and the copy in TCRdb shows in-frame clones only, minus some. The sample records 130,000 or so clones, roughly 80% being singletons. The source was PBMCs, collected after 24 months of ibrutinib treatment. Every receptor here comes from a human donor with chronic lymphocytic leukemia.

This clone was detected once. This sequence joins TRBV7-7 and TRBJ2-2; 11 bases agree with TRBD2. The V segment lost 3 bases and the J segment 5 bases; nucleotides outside the gene matches: 2. Germline values: CDR1 SSHAT, CDR2 FNYEAQ (reference sequence). CDR3 length: 15 amino acids. CDR3 protein: CASSLTSGTTGELFF. The CDR3 region has the DNA TGTGCCAGCAGCTTGACTAGCGGGACGACCGGGGAGCTGTTTTTT.

The chain combines TRBV27 with TRBJ2-7; the D call may be TRBD1 or TRBD2 (5 bases each). Trimming took off 10 bases at V and 7 bases at J, with 23 bases between the two ends. Germline-derived CDR1 and CDR2 are MNHEY and SMNVEV (reference sequence). The CDR3 spans 14 residues. CDR3 sequence (DNA): TGTGCCACACGTATCGATTGGGGGACGGAGGAGCAGTACTTC. It translates to CATRIDWGTEEQYF.

V usage is TRBV29-1 and J usage is TRBJ1-4; D not certain. Per germline, CDR1 SQVTM and CDR2 ANQGSEA. Trimming pared 4 bases from V and 7 bases from J, leaving 13 bases between. The CDR3 extends over 13 amino acids. The DNA for the CDR3 is TGCAGCGTTGGTGGGTTGGAAAGTGAAAAACTGTTTTTT. It encodes CSVGGLESEKLFF.

The chain couples TRBV18 to TRBJ1-4; D not certain. V was trimmed by 3 bases and J by 0 bases, leaving 20 bases between them. CDR1 and CDR2 from the germline V gene are KGHSH and LQKENI. This CDR3 has 19 residues. The CDR3 here is CASSPGGREEGATNEKLFF. DNA of the CDR3: TGTGCCAGCTCACCGGGCGGGAGGGAAGAAGGTGCAACTAATGAAAAACTGTTTTTT.

The CDR3 is CASSKLGDLIKYGYTF. The CDR3, as DNA: TGTGCCAGCAGCAAATTAGGGGACCTTATAAAATATGGCTACACCTTC. V and J are TRBV5-6 and TRBJ1-2; D perhaps matches TRBD1 (5 bases). The CDR3 runs 16 residues. Germline CDR1 is SGHDT and CDR2 is YYEEEE. The V end lost 4 bases, the J end lost 5 bases, and 21 bases lay between the germline ends.

In nucleotides, the CDR3 is TGTGCCAGCAGCTACCTAGGACCTTCTAGCGGAGAGACCCAGTACTTC. It specifies CASSYLGPSSGETQYF. This rearrangement joins TRBV6-5 to TRBJ2-5; 7 nucleotides agree with TRBD2. This CDR3 is 16 amino acids long. Germline CDR1 is MNHEY and CDR2 is SVGAGI. J gave up 4 bases and V 6 bases, and 14 bases lay outside the gene matches.

The chain couples TRBV6-6 to TRBJ1-1, with D maybe TRBD1 (6 bases). Trimming removed 5 bases at V and 1 base at J, with 14 bases between. Germline loops: CDR1 MNHNY, CDR2 SVGAGI (reference sequence). The CDR3 is 15 residues long. The CDR3 reads CASSLPGGWNTEAFF. The CDR3 DNA reads TGTGCCAGCAGTCTCCCCGGGGGCTGGAACACTGAAGCTTTCTTT.

The rearrangement joins TRBV14 to TRBJ2-7; TRBD2 matches at 8 bases. CDR3 size: 14 residues. Trimming cost V 5 bases and J 0 bases; bases outside gene matches: 3. CDR1 SGHDN and CDR2 FVKESK come from the germline V gene. CDR3 coding DNA: TGTGCCAGCAGCTTAGCGGGGAGCTCCTACGAGCAGTACTTC. Amino acids: CASSLAGSSYEQYF.

The gene calls are TRBV11-2 and TRBJ2-7; 7 nucleotides agree with TRBD2. The CDR3 is 15 amino acids. The trim removed 1 base at V and 4 bases at J, leaving 7 bases unmatched. Germline values: CDR1 SGHAT, CDR2 FQNNGV. CDR3 coding DNA: TGTGCCAGCAGCTTAGTGGCGGGGGAGAGATACGAGCAGTACTTC. Translation gives CASSLVAGERYEQYF.

Only a few counts were recorded for this clone. The chain joins TRBV7-2 to TRBJ1-5; D gene uncertain. V was pared by 4 bases and J by 7 bases, with 14 bases between. This CDR3 region has 14 residues. Germline V gene data show CDR1 as SGHTA and CDR2 as FQGNSA. The chain's CDR3 is CASSSRVGDQPQHF. The CDR3 DNA reads as TGTGCCAGCAGCTCCCGGGTGGGAGACCAGCCCCAGCATTTT.

This clone was seen only a few times. This chain connects TRBV7-9 to TRBJ1-4, with 7 bases fitting TRBD1. The trim removed 1 base at V and 7 bases at J, leaving 6 bases unmatched. The CDR3 has 15 residues. The V gene's germline CDR1 is SEHNR and CDR2 FQNEAQ (reference sequence). CDR3: CASSLEGGAGEKLFF. As DNA, the CDR3 is TGTGCCAGCAGCTTAGAAGGGGGCGCGGGTGAAAAACTGTTTTTT.

The chain links TRBV5-1 to TRBJ2-5; TRBD1 is a possible D gene (6 bases). CDR1 and CDR2 (germline): SGHRS, YFSETQ. V was trimmed by 0 bases and J by 5 bases, leaving 8 bases between them. CDR3 size: 13 residues. The CDR3 nucleotides read TGCGCCAGCAGCTTGGACAGGGATGAGACCCAGTACTTC. It is translated as CASSLDRDETQYF. Full variable domain (missing parts from reference TRBV5-1 and TRBJ2-5): KAGVTQTPRYLIKTRGQQVTLSCSPISGHRSVSWYQQTPGQGLQFLFEYFSETQRNKGNFPGRFSGRQFSNSRSEMNVSTLELGDSALYLCASSLDRDETQYFGPGTRLLVL.

The chain carries TRBV30 and TRBJ1-5; D unclear. Germline V gives CDR1 GTSNPN, CDR2 SVGIG (reference sequence). The germline V and J ends were trimmed by 0 bases and 5 bases, with 8 bases remaining between them. The CDR3 has 13 residues. The CDR3, as DNA: TGTGCCTGGAGTGTACACCGCGATCAGCCCCAGCATTTT. This gives the protein CAWSVHRDQPQHF.

The chain has TRBV5-1 and TRBJ2-6; D not certain. Germline V CDR1 and CDR2: SGHRS, YFSETQ. This CDR3 has 13 amino acids. Trimming removed 4 bases at V and 0 bases at J, with 2 bases between. CDR3 in amino acids: CASSLSGANVLTF. The CDR3 nucleotides are TGCGCCAGCAGCCTCTCTGGGGCCAACGTCCTGACTTTC.

This chain connects TRBV5-4 to TRBJ1-2, with D hard to call. The CDR3 contains 15 residues. Germline CDR1 and CDR2: SGHNT and YYREEE (reference sequence). Trimming took 4 bases from V and 1 from J, leaving 14 bases between them. CDR3 DNA sequence: TGTGCCAGCAGCCTTGGCGGCAGCAGTAACTATGGCTACACCTTC. Protein: CASSLGGSSNYGYTF.

The chain joins TRBV30 to TRBJ1-2; tentatively, D is TRBD1 (5 bases). Trimming removed 1 base from V and 4 bases from J, with 10 bases in between. Germline values: CDR1 GTSNPN, CDR2 SVGIG (reference sequence). This CDR3 has 13 residues. The CDR3 here is CAWSAGTAYGYTF. The CDR3 DNA is TGTGCCTGGAGTGCCGGGACGGCCTATGGCTACACCTTC.